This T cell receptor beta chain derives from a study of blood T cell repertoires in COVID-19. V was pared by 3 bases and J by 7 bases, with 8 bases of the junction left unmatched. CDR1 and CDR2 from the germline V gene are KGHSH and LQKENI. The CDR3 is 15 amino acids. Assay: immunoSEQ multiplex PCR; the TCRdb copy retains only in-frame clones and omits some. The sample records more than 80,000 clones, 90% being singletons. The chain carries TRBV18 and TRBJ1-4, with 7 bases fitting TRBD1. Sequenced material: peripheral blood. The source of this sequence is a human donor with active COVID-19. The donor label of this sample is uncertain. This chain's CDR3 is CASSPVTGSVEKLFF. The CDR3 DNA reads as TGTGCCAGCTCACCGGTGACAGGGTCGGTTGAAAAACTGTTTTTT.